Given below is one T cell receptor (beta chain) in context. Its antigen remains unidentified. Regarding time point: week 35, safety follow-up. Mutant IDH1 20-mer peptide, at 300 ug, made up each vaccine dose, with topical imiquimod. The sample is drawn from a study of a mutant IDH1 vaccine in newly diagnosed glioma. The CDR3 extends over 17 amino acids. The germline V gene has CDR1 SEHNR and CDR2 FQNEAQ (reference sequence). The trim removed 1 base at V and 0 bases at J, leaving 6 bases unmatched. TCRdb's table, derived via immunoSEQ multiplex PCR, lists solely in-frame clones and lacks some. The sample carries approximately 62,000 clones, less than 90% recorded once.

This specimen consisted of PBMCs, obtained from a glioma patient whose treatment included an IDH1 peptide vaccine. J is TRBJ1-1 and V is TRBV7-9, with 9 bases that match TRBD1. The sequence was obtained from a man aged 25-45 years with glioma. CDR3 sequence: CASSLGGTGQMNTEAFF. The CDR3 DNA reads as TGTGCCAGCAGCTTAGGAGGGACAGGGCAAATGAACACTGAAGCTTTCTTT.